The T cell receptor beta chain under discussion was sequenced for a study of response to subunit inactivated influenza vaccine. TCRdb itself ran the RT-PCR reads through MiXCR, one entry per CDR3 protein. The sample lists about 190,000 distinct CDR3 sequences, approximately 15% occurring once. This clonotype showed up just a few times. Its specificity is unknown. Study observations and caveats: Only a handful of new T cells, the authors suggested, are recruited with each seasonal influenza vaccination.

Between the trimmed V and J ends, which lost 4 bases and 7 bases, there was a span of 8 bases. The CDR3 length is 12 residues. Germline assignment: CDR1 SGHVS and CDR2 FNYEAQ. The input for sequencing was CD8+ T cells sorted from PBMCs, taken around 5 days after vaccination. V gene TRBV7-6 combines with J gene TRBJ2-1; no firm D call. The sequence was obtained from a man aged 50 or older who received an inactivated influenza vaccine. The CDR3 DNA is TGTGCCAGCAGCTCCTCCCTGAATGAGCAGTTCTTC. Translated: CASSSSLNEQFF. Full variable domain (remainder filled in from reference TRBV7-6 and TRBJ2-1): GAGVSQSPRYKVTKRGQDVALRCDPISGHVSLYWYRQALGQGPEFLTYFNYEAQQDKSGLPNDRFSAERPEGSISTLTIQRTEQRDSAMYRCASSSSLNEQFFGPGTRLTVL.